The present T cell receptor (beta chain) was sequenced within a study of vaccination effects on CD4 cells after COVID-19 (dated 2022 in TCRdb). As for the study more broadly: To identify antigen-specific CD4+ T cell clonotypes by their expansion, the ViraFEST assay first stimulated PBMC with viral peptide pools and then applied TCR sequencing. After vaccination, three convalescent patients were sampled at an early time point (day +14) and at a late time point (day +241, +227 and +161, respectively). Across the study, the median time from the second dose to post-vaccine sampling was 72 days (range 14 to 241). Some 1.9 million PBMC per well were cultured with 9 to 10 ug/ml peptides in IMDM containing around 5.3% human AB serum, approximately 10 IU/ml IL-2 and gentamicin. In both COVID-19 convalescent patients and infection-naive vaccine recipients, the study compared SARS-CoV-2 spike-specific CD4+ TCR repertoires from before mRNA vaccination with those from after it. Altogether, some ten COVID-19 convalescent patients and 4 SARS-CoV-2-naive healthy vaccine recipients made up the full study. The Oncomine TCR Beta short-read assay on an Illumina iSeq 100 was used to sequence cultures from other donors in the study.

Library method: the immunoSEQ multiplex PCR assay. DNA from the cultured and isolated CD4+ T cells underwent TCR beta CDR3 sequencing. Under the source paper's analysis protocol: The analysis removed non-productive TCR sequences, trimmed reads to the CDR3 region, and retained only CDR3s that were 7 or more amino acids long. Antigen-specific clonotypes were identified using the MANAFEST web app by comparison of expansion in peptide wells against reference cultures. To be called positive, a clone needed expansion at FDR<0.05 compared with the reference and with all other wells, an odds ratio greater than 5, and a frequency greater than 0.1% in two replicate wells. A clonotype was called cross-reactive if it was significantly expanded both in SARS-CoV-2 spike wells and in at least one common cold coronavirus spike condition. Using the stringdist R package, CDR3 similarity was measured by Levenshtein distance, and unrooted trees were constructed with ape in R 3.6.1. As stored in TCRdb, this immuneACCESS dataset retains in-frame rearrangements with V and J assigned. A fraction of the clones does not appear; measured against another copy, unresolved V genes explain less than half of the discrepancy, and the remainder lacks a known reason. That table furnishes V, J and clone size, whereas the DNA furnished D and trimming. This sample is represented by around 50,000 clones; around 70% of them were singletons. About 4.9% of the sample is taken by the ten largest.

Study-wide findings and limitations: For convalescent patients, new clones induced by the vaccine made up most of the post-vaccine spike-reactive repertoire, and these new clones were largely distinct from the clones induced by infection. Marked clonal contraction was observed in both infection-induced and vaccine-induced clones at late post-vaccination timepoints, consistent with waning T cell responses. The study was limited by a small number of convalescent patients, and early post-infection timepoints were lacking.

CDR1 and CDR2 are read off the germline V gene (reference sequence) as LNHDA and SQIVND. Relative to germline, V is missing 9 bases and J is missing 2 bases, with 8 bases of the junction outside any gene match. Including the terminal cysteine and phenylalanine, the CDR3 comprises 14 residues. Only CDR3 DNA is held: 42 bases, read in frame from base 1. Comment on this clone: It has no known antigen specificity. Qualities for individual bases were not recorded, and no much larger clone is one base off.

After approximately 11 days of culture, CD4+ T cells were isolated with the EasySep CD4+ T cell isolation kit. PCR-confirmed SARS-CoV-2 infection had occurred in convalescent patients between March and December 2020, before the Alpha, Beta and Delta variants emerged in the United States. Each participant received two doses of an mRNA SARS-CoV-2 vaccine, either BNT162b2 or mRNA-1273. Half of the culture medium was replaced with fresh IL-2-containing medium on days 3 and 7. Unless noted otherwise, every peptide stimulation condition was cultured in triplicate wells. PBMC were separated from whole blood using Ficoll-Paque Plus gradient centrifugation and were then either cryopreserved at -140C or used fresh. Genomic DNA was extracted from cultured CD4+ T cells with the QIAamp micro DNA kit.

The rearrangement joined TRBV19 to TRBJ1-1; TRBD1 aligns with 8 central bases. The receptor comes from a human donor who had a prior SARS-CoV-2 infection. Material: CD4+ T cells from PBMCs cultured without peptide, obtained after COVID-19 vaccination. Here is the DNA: TGTGCCAGCAAACGGGACAGGAGAAACACTGAAGCTTTCTTT. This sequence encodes CASKRDRRNTEAFF.